Following are 29 T cell receptor beta chains from one sample sequenced in a study of metastatic and nonmetastatic thyroid tumors. All patients reached thyroid surgery having received no treatment beforehand. TCRdb re-clonotyped the PCR reads through MiXCR. This sample has around 34,000 clones, with around 32% found just once. Sequencing input: blood. The receptors come from a female donor with papillary thyroid cancer or a benign thyroid nodule (not recorded which). Some clones in this sample may be carry-over from other donors' samples.

This clone was counted a few times. This clone may be a read error of a much larger clone one base away. The rearrangement links TRBV2 to TRBJ2-1; TRBD2 is a possible D gene (5 bases). The CDR3 has 16 residues. Germline-derived CDR1 and CDR2 are SNHLY and FYNNEI. CDR3 protein: CASGEYGVRSYNEQFF. In nucleotides, the CDR3 is TGTGCCAGCGGTGAATACGGGGTCCGCTCCTACAATGAGCAGTTCTTC.

The chain combines TRBV20-1 with TRBJ1-1; TRBD1 matches 8 bases. This CDR3 contains 15 residues. The J segment lost 11 bases and the V segment lost 3 bases, leaving 17 bases of the junction unmatched. Germline loops: CDR1 DFQATT, CDR2 SNEGSKA (reference sequence). CDR3 sequence: CSASGQGSYFQRAFF. Here the CDR3 DNA reads TGCAGTGCTAGTGGACAGGGCTCTTACTTTCAACGGGCTTTCTTT.

This clone was counted ten times or more. The rearrangement uses TRBV6-1 and TRBJ2-5; no clear D. Germline CDR1 MNHNS, CDR2 SASEGT. The ends were cut back, 5 bases at V and 7 bases at J, with 8 bases in the middle. The CDR3 is 11 residues long. The CDR3: CASSYGSTQYF. For the CDR3, the DNA is TGTGCCAGCAGTTACGGCTCGACCCAGTACTTC.

V gene TRBV19 combines with J gene TRBJ1-3; the D is unclear. V was shortened by 4 bases and J by 3 bases, with 10 bases between the two germline ends. Germline loops: CDR1 LNHDA, CDR2 SQIVND (reference sequence). The CDR3 spans 14 residues. In DNA form, the CDR3 reads TGTGCCAGTAGTAGCTGGGGTCGTGGAAACACCATATATTTT. It specifies CASSSWGRGNTIYF.

In regard to this clone: The junction departs from the called germline gene at one end, perhaps through a read error. The gene calls are TRBV20-1 and TRBJ2-7; 7 positions match TRBD1. CDR1 DFQATT and CDR2 SNEGSKA come from the germline V gene (reference sequence). This CDR3 spans 14 amino acids. The CDR3 loop reads CSASTGAISYEHYF. The CDR3 nucleotides are TGCAGTGCTAGTACAGGGGCCATCTCCTACGAGCACTACTTC.

A remark on this clone: A read error may produce the germline difference seen at one junction end. The V call is TRBV12-3 or TRBV12-4, the J call TRBJ1-5; D gene unclear. This CDR3 spans 14 amino acids. DNA for the CDR3: TGTGCCTGCAGAATTAAGGGCTCCAATCAGCCCCAGCATTTT. Translated: CACRIKGSNQPQHF.

The gene calls are TRBV9 and TRBJ1-3; the D is unclear. This CDR3 is 18 amino acids long. Per the germline V gene, CDR1 is SGDLS and CDR2 is YYNGEE. V shed 0 bases and J shed 0 bases, with 16 bases lying between them. The CDR3 spells CASSVELSVPTSGNTIYF. In nucleotides, the CDR3 is TGTGCCAGCAGCGTAGAGTTAAGTGTCCCGACCTCTGGAAACACCATATATTTT.

In its sample, this clone was seen many times. The genes are TRBV7-2 and TRBJ1-3, with no clear D. With 2 bases removed from V and 4 bases from J, the gap between germline ends came to 3 bases. Per germline, CDR1 SGHTA and CDR2 FQGNSA. The CDR3 sequence is 12 residues long. CDR3 DNA: TGTGCCAGCAGCTTAAGCGGAAACACCATATATTTT. As protein: CASSLSGNTIYF.

The table lists this clone with a few counts. The chain couples TRBV6-1 to TRBJ2-6; TRBD1 might be the D (5 bases). This CDR3 has 15 residues. Trimming pared 5 bases from V and 1 base from J, leaving 9 bases between. Germline V gene lookup returns CDR1 MNHNS and CDR2 SASEGT. The CDR3 DNA reads TGTGCCAGCAGTCTACAGGTGTCTGGGGCCAACGTCCTGACTTTC. Translated, it gives CASSLQVSGANVLTF.

The table lists this clone with many counts. V usage is TRBV28 and J usage is TRBJ1-2, with 7 bases aligning to TRBD1. Germline CDR1 and CDR2: MDHEN and SYDVKM. The CDR3 sequence is 14 residues long. V trimming: 3 bases; J trimming: 8 bases; junction bases outside the gene matches: 9. CDR3: CASSFSTGAGGYTF. The DNA for the CDR3 is TGTGCCAGCAGTTTCTCTACAGGGGCGGGAGGCTACACCTTC.

The rearrangement joins TRBV20-1 to TRBJ1-6; maybe TRBD1 (5 bases). The V gene lost 3 bases and the J gene lost 5 bases, with 11 bases spanning the gap. The CDR3 sequence is 14 residues long. Germline lookup yields CDR1 DFQATT and CDR2 SNEGSKA (reference sequence). CDR3 nucleotide sequence: TGCAGTGCTAGGGCGGGACGGGATAATTCACCCCTCCACTTT. Protein product: CSARAGRDNSPLHF.

This rearrangement joins TRBV4-2 to TRBJ2-1; D gene uncertain. Deletions cut 1 base from V and 7 bases from J, with 11 bases between. Per the germline V gene, CDR1 is LGHNA and CDR2 is YNFKEQ. The CDR3 length is 14 residues. This CDR3 reads CASSQGRLLNEQFF. The CDR3 nucleotides are TGTGCCAGCAGCCAAGGGCGCCTACTGAATGAGCAGTTCTTC.

This clone has at least ten counts. This chain uses TRBV20-1 with TRBJ2-1; the D gene could be TRBD1 or TRBD2 (5 bases each). The germline gives CDR1 DFQATT, CDR2 SNEGSKA (reference sequence). Between the trimmed V and J ends, which lost 6 bases and 0 bases, there was a span of 12 bases. The CDR3 extends over 14 amino acids. CDR3 DNA sequence: TGCAGTGCCGCGGTTGGGGGCTCCTACAATGAGCAGTTCTTC. Translation gives CSAAVGGSYNEQFF.

This clone was seen a few times. The chain links TRBV12-3 or TRBV12-4 to TRBJ2-3, with no clear D. Between the trimmed V and J ends, which lost 1 base and 6 bases, there was a span of 17 bases. CDR3 size: 16 residues. The CDR3 bases are TGTGCCAGCAGTTTAGTCGGGCCATCCCGTGGGGATACGCAGTATTTT. Encoded protein: CASSLVGPSRGDTQYF.

This clone came up many times. Other DNA sequences of this sample code for an identical CDR3. The chain uses TRBV27 and TRBJ1-1, with 9 bases fitting TRBD1. This CDR3 comprises 16 residues. Germline CDR1 and CDR2: MNHEY and SMNVEV (reference sequence). Trimming cost V 5 bases and J 3 bases; bases outside gene matches: 10. The chain's CDR3 is CASSPTGGAPDTEAFF. CDR3 DNA: TGTGCCAGCAGTCCTACAGGGGGCGCCCCGGACACTGAAGCTTTCTTT.

This clone has a count of ten or more. The chain carries TRBV12-3 or TRBV12-4 and TRBJ2-1, with TRBD2 matching 7 bases. This CDR3 contains 12 residues. V shed 11 bases and J 2 bases; nucleotides not matched to a gene: 3. The CDR3 sequence is CAGGVTYNEQFF. CDR3 sequence (DNA): TGTGCCGGGGGGGTTACCTACAATGAGCAGTTCTTC.

The gene calls are TRBV28 and TRBJ1-2; 8 bases are shared with TRBD1. Germline V gives CDR1 MDHEN, CDR2 SYDVKM. The CDR3 is made up of 13 amino acids. V shed 4 bases and J 9 bases; nucleotides not matched to a gene: 7. The CDR3 coding sequence is TGTGCCAGCAGTTCCCGGGACAGGATCCGCTACACCTTC. Translating gives CASSSRDRIRYTF.

This clone counts as medium-sized. The V gene is TRBV20-1, the J gene TRBJ1-6, with 7 bases matching TRBD1. Germline CDR1 reads DFQATT; CDR2 reads SNEGSKA (reference sequence). J was trimmed by 7 bases and V by 5 bases; bases with no gene match: 8. The CDR3 runs to 14 residues. The CDR3 loop reads CSASLGQINSPLHF. DNA of the CDR3: TGCAGTGCTTCCCTGGGACAGATAAATTCACCCCTCCACTTT.

This clone has ten or more counts. V usage is TRBV4-1 and J usage is TRBJ1-3; D is ambiguous. The length of the CDR3 is 15 residues. Trimming removed 0 bases at V and 4 bases at J, with 10 bases between. The germline CDR1 and CDR2 sequences are MGHRA and YSYEKL. This CDR3 is CASSQDPGKGNTIYF. The CDR3 bases are TGCGCCAGCAGCCAAGATCCGGGAAAGGGAAACACCATATATTTT.

Regarding this clone: One junction end disagrees with the germline gene, perhaps due to a read error. V gene TRBV5-1 combines with J gene TRBJ1-1; a possible D gene is TRBD1 (6 bases). The CDR3 totals 14 residues. Germline CDR1 reads SGHRS; CDR2 reads YFSETQ. The CDR3 DNA reads as TGCGCCAGCATCTTGGAGCAGGGGACGGATGAAGCTTTCTTT. This sequence encodes CASILEQGTDEAFF.

This clone appeared many times. The V gene is TRBV5-6, the J gene TRBJ2-7, with 7 bases fitting TRBD1. Trimming cost V 5 bases and J 11 bases; bases outside gene matches: 16. CDR1 and CDR2 (germline): SGHDT, YYEEEE. The CDR3 is made up of 14 amino acids. Written as DNA, the CDR3 is TGTGCCAGCAGTTTAGATTACCCGGACAGGCGGGAGTACTTC. Residues: CASSLDYPDRREYF.

On this clone: Relative to the germline gene, one junction end is altered; a read error may explain this. This sequence joins TRBV4-1 and TRBJ2-3, with 8 bases matching TRBD1. The J call is in doubt because the DNA end fits TRBJ1-5 better. CDR1 is MGHRA and CDR2 is YSYEKL in the germline V gene. CDR3 size: 14 residues. This chain's CDR3 is CSSSHQGATDTQHF. For the CDR3, the DNA is TGCTCCAGCAGCCATCAGGGGGCAACAGATACGCAGCATTTT.

The chain employs TRBV19 and TRBJ1-1, with D possibly TRBD1 on 5 matching bases. CDR1 and CDR2 from the germline V gene are LNHDA and SQIVND (reference sequence). This CDR3 region has 11 residues. The V and J ends lost 7 bases and 12 bases respectively, with 15 bases between them. The CDR3 loop is CASMGPPITFF. As DNA, the CDR3 is TGTGCCAGTATGGGACCCCCGATAACTTTCTTT. The variable domain in full, with the rest retrieved from reference TRBV19 and TRBJ1-1, is DGGITQSPKYLFRKEGQNVTLSCEQNLNHDAMYWYRQDPGQGLRLIYYSQIVNDFQKGDIAEGYSVSREKKESFPLTVTSAQKNPTAFYLCASMGPPITFFGQGTRLTVV.

This clone was recorded a few times. The rearrangement links TRBV6-2 or TRBV6-3 to TRBJ2-1, with TRBD2 matching 13 bases. With V trimmed by 6 bases and J by 6 bases, 11 bases remained unmatched. CDR3 size: 17 residues. From germline, CDR1 is MNHEY and CDR2 SVGEGT. CDR3 bases: TGTGCCAGCAGGACCGGGACTAGCGGGAAAGGCGGCAATGAGCAGTTCTTC. Its protein is CASRTGTSGKGGNEQFF.

There are many counts of this clone. This chain uses TRBV4-1 with TRBJ1-4; D unclear. Per the germline V gene, CDR1 is MGHRA and CDR2 is YSYEKL. Trimming removed 2 bases at V and 6 bases at J, with 16 bases between. CDR3 length: 16 amino acids. CDR3 in DNA: TGCGCCAGCAGCCAATTTGTTTCTCAGACGGATGAAAAACTGTTTTTT. The encoded protein is CASSQFVSQTDEKLFF.

Remarks on this clone: One junction end disagrees with the germline gene, perhaps due to a read error. V gene TRBV6-6 combines with J gene TRBJ1-1; D not resolved. CDR3 length: 16 amino acids. From germline, CDR1 is MNHNY and CDR2 SVGAGI (reference sequence). For the CDR3, the DNA is TGTGCCAGCAGTGACTCGATTACATCCATCGTCACTGAAGCTTTCTTT. Translation gives CASSDSITSIVTEAFF.

The J gene is TRBJ2-2, the V gene TRBV11-2, with D maybe TRBD2 (5 bases). From germline, CDR1 is SGHAT and CDR2 FQNNGV. The CDR3 is 14 residues long. V lost 4 bases and J 5 bases, leaving 11 bases between the germline ends. This CDR3 reads CASSSWSGTGELFF. CDR3 nucleotide sequence: TGTGCCAGCAGCTCATGGTCGGGGACCGGGGAGCTGTTTTTT.

The rearrangement joins TRBV10-2 to TRBJ2-1; D not resolved. V lost 0 bases and J 7 bases, leaving 4 bases between the germline ends. The CDR3 has 12 residues. Germline V gene data show CDR1 as WSHSY and CDR2 as SAAADI. Here the CDR3 reads CASSESLNEQFF. CDR3 DNA: TGCGCCAGCAGTGAGTCCTTGAATGAGCAGTTCTTC.

The rearrangement links TRBV7-2 to TRBJ1-2; maybe TRBD1 (6 bases). The V end was cut by 5 bases, the J end by 4 bases, with 14 bases between. The CDR3 loop spans 14 amino acids. The V gene's germline CDR1 is SGHTA and CDR2 FQGNSA. CDR3 residues: CASSPSGEVYGYTF. The DNA for the CDR3 is TGTGCCAGCAGCCCCTCAGGGGAAGTCTATGGCTACACCTTC.